Presented here are 23 T cell receptor beta chains from one specimen sequenced in a study of control samples from healthy donors and cancer patients. The data were produced by immunoSEQ multiplex PCR, yet TCRdb's version contains in-frame clones alone and is incomplete. The sample lists 150,000 or so clones; about 90% were seen once. Sequencing was carried out using blood. All receptors derive from a man between 18 and 35 years old in good health.

The chain joins TRBV2 to TRBJ1-5; D ambiguous. The CDR3 has 13 amino acids. V was trimmed by 0 bases and J by 2 bases, leaving 2 bases between them. Germline V lookup: CDR1 SNHLY, CDR2 FYNNEI. The CDR3 region has the DNA TGTGCCAGCAGTGAAGCGGGCAATCAGCCCCAGCATTTT. Amino acid sequence: CASSEAGNQPQHF.

V gene TRBV6-5 combines with J gene TRBJ1-4, with D possibly matching TRBD1 (6 bases). CDR3 size: 15 residues. The V and J ends lost 5 bases and 7 bases respectively, with 17 bases between them. Germline V gene data show CDR1 as MNHEY and CDR2 as SVGAGI. The CDR3 sequence is CASSRGKAGTEKLFF. DNA for the CDR3: TGTGCCAGCAGTAGGGGGAAGGCGGGGACTGAAAAACTGTTTTTT.

The gene calls are TRBV7-9 and TRBJ2-5, with TRBD1 matching over 8 bases. This CDR3 spans 14 amino acids. Looked up from germline, CDR1 is SEHNR and CDR2 is FQNEAQ (reference sequence). The V segment lost 5 bases and the J segment 4 bases; nucleotides outside the gene matches: 6. The CDR3 loop is CASSPKTGVETQYF. Here the CDR3 DNA reads TGTGCCAGCAGCCCGAAGACAGGGGTAGAGACCCAGTACTTC.

The chain recombines TRBV6-1 with TRBJ1-6, with D tentatively TRBD1 (5 bases). Germline V CDR1 and CDR2: MNHNS, SASEGT. There are 14 residues in the CDR3. V was cut by 2 bases and J by 10 bases, with 12 bases left in between. CDR3 in DNA: TGTGCCAGCAGTGAAAGTGGGGGTGGGTCACCCCTCCACTTT. It encodes CASSESGGGSPLHF.

The chain links TRBV10-3 to TRBJ2-5, with 7 bases lining up with TRBD1. Germline V CDR1 and CDR2: ENHRY, SYGVKD. The CDR3 consists of 14 residues. With 3 bases clipped from V and 2 bases from J, the junction kept 3 bases outside the gene matches. The CDR3 DNA reads TGTGCCATCAGTGAACGACAGGGACAAGAGACCCAGTACTTC. Translated: CAISERQGQETQYF.

V usage is TRBV19 and J usage is TRBJ1-5; D is uncertain. The germline V and J ends were trimmed by 3 bases and 4 bases, with 7 bases remaining between them. This CDR3 contains 13 residues. Germline CDR1 LNHDA, CDR2 SQIVND (reference sequence). DNA for the CDR3: TGTGCCAGTAGTATCGGATGGAATCAGCCCCAGCATTTT. Translation gives CASSIGWNQPQHF.

The rearrangement joins TRBV6-5 to TRBJ2-5; 12 bases are a match to TRBD1. The germline V gene has CDR1 MNHEY and CDR2 SVGAGI. CDR3 length: 14 amino acids. V dropped 6 bases and J dropped 3; count of bases not matched to a gene: 2. CDR3 protein: CASRGTGGEETQYF. CDR3 in DNA: TGTGCCAGCAGGGGGACAGGGGGCGAAGAGACCCAGTACTTC.

The V and J genes are TRBV9 and TRBJ2-1, with TRBD2 identical over 13 bases. The germline CDR1 and CDR2 sequences are SGDLS and YYNGEE. V shed 4 bases, J shed 5 bases, and the junction held 9 bases outside the gene matches. The CDR3 covers 17 residues. CDR3 sequence reads: CASSPKGTSGIHNEQFF. The CDR3 region has the DNA TGTGCCAGCAGCCCGAAAGGGACTAGCGGGATCCACAATGAGCAGTTCTTC.

The rearrangement joins TRBV10-1 to TRBJ1-5, with D possibly matching TRBD1 (5 bases). There are 17 residues in the CDR3. Per the germline V gene, CDR1 is WNHNN and CDR2 is SYGVQD (reference sequence). Trimming took 4 bases from V and 3 from J, leaving 19 bases between them. This CDR3 is CASSGRGEVFVNQPQHF. Written as DNA, the CDR3 is TGCGCCAGCAGTGGGAGGGGCGAGGTTTTCGTCAATCAGCCCCAGCATTTT.

V is TRBV5-6 and J is TRBJ2-7; D perhaps matches TRBD1 (5 bases). Trimming cost V 7 bases and J 6 bases, with 26 bases left between them. CDR1 is SGHDT and CDR2 is YYEEEE in the germline V gene. The CDR3 is made up of 16 amino acids. The CDR3 here is CASPPATGWMGCEQYF. CDR3 sequence (DNA): TGTGCCAGCCCCCCCGCAACAGGTTGGATGGGGTGCGAGCAGTACTTC.

This clone appeared once. The rearrangement joins TRBV19 to TRBJ1-5; no reliable D call. The CDR3 runs 16 residues. V gave up 2 bases and J gave up 3 bases, with 14 bases separating them. Germline CDR1 is LNHDA and CDR2 is SQIVND (reference sequence). The CDR3: CASSIRREPNNQPQHF. The CDR3 DNA follows: TGTGCCAGTAGTATACGACGCGAGCCCAACAATCAGCCCCAGCATTTT.

V gene TRBV25-1 combines with J gene TRBJ2-5; TRBD1 agrees at 8 bases. The CDR3 spans 15 residues. Losses at the gene ends were 3 bases for V and 5 bases for J; bases not matched to a gene: 8. Germline V gene lookup returns CDR1 MGHDK and CDR2 SYGVNS. The CDR3 coding sequence is TGTGCCAGCAGTGACAGCCAGGGGGCCAGGGAGACCCAGTACTTC. This codes for CASSDSQGARETQYF.

This chain links TRBV28 with TRBJ1-2; D possibly corresponds to TRBD1 (6 bases). The CDR3 runs to 18 residues. The V and J ends lost 4 bases and 5 bases respectively, with 26 bases between them. Germline V gene sequence: CDR1 MDHEN, CDR2 SYDVKM. The CDR3 sequence: CASSSASGAGLRGYGYTF. The CDR3 DNA sequence: TGTGCCAGCAGTTCAGCATCGGGGGCGGGATTACGGGGGTATGGCTACACCTTC.

This chain connects TRBV18 to TRBJ1-5, with D perhaps TRBD1 (6 bases). V was clipped by 0 bases and J by 2 bases, with 8 bases between them. The CDR3 is made up of 15 amino acids. Germline CDR1 KGHSH, CDR2 LQKENI. The CDR3 DNA reads TGTGCCAGCTCACCACCGGACAGTGGCAATCAGCCCCAGCATTTT. This codes for CASSPPDSGNQPQHF.

The chain uses TRBV28 and TRBJ1-3; D gene ambiguous. Germline V gene lookup returns CDR1 MDHEN and CDR2 SYDVKM. Trimming shortened V by 3 bases and J by 0 bases, and 12 bases separated the two germline ends. The CDR3 sequence is 16 residues long. The CDR3 coding sequence is TGTGCCAGCAGTTTCTCGGAGGCGATCTCTGGAAACACCATATATTTT. Its translation: CASSFSEAISGNTIYF.

The CDR3 region is CASSKGLAGDTDTQYF. Here the CDR3 DNA reads TGTGCCAGCAGTAAGGGACTAGCGGGGGACACAGATACGCAGTATTTT. This chain connects TRBV2 to TRBJ2-3; 14 bases are shared with TRBD2. The CDR3 is 16 amino acids. The V and J ends lost 5 bases and 2 bases, in that order; junction bases with no gene match: 3. Germline assignment: CDR1 SNHLY and CDR2 FYNNEI.

This chain's CDR3 is CASSPGQGRRTEAFF. In DNA form, the CDR3 reads TGTGCCAGCAGCCCTGGACAGGGGCGAAGGACTGAAGCTTTCTTT. The chain recombines TRBV7-2 with TRBJ1-1; 9 nucleotides align to TRBD1. The length of the CDR3 is 15 residues. Per the germline V gene, CDR1 is SGHTA and CDR2 is FQGNSA. V lost 5 bases to trimming and J lost 5 bases; unmatched junction nucleotides: 9.

This chain joins TRBV24-1 and TRBJ1-4; 8 bases fit TRBD1. The CDR3 is 15 residues long. Per germline, CDR1 KGHDR and CDR2 SFDVKD. The V segment lost 3 bases and the J segment 7 bases; nucleotides outside the gene matches: 6. This CDR3 is CATSDPTGAGEKLFF. In DNA, the CDR3 is TGTGCCACCAGTGATCCGACAGGGGCGGGTGAAAAACTGTTTTTT.

J is TRBJ2-3 and V is TRBV5-4; TRBD2 might be the D (6 bases). V was shortened by 2 bases and J by 0 bases, with 16 bases between the two germline ends. The CDR3 is made up of 17 amino acids. Germline V gene data show CDR1 as SGHNT and CDR2 as YYREEE (reference sequence). The CDR3 loop reads CASSFPSTGLSTDTQYF. For the CDR3, the DNA is TGTGCCAGCAGCTTCCCTTCGACGGGACTGAGCACAGATACGCAGTATTTT.

The rearrangement links TRBV9 to TRBJ1-2, with D tentatively TRBD1 (5 bases). The CDR3 has 13 amino acids. The germline gives CDR1 SGDLS, CDR2 YYNGEE. Between the trimmed V and J ends, which lost 3 bases and 5 bases, there was a span of 11 bases. The CDR3 DNA follows: TGTGCCAGCAGCGCCAGGGTAGGGTATGGCTACACCTTC. It translates to CASSARVGYGYTF.

As for this clone: Germline is not matched at one junction end, which may reflect a read error. The CDR3 nucleotides read TGTGCCAGCAGCCCAACAGGGGGCTTTGGATTCCACACTTTT. Encoded protein: CASSPTGGFGFHTF. J is TRBJ1-6 and V is TRBV5-4, with 9 bases matching TRBD1. The CDR3 spans 14 residues. In germline, CDR1 is SGHNT, CDR2 YYREEE (reference sequence).

The V and J genes are TRBV7-9 and TRBJ1-5, with D perhaps TRBD1 (5 bases). CDR1 SEHNR and CDR2 FQNEAQ come from the germline V gene (reference sequence). The V and J ends lost 1 base and 4 bases respectively, with 5 bases between them. This CDR3 is built from 13 residues. CDR3 region: CASSLGQNQPQHF. For the CDR3, the DNA is TGTGCCAGCAGCTTAGGACAGAATCAGCCCCAGCATTTT.

This chain links TRBV12-1 with TRBJ2-7; TRBD1, the table's D call, lacks a check against the DNA. TRBV12-1 counts as a pseudogene. The CDR3 covers 18 residues. The CDR3 nucleotides are TGTGCCAGCAGCTTTGGCTTGTGCGGGACAGTTGTTTTCTACGAGCAGTACTTC. This sequence encodes CASSFGLCGTVVFYEQYF.